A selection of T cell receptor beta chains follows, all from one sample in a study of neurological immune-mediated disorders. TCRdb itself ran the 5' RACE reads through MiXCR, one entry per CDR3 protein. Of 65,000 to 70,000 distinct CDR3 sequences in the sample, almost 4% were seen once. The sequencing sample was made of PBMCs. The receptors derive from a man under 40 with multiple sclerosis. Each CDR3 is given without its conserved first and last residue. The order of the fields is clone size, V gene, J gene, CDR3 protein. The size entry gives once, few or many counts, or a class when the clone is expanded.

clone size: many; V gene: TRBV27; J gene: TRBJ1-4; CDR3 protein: ASSWTGSNEKLF
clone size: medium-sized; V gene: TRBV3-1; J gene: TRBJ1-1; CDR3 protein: ASSQGGINTEAF
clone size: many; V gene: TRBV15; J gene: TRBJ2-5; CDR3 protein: ATSRGAGETQY
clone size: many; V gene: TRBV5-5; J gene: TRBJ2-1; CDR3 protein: ASSIDSYNEQF
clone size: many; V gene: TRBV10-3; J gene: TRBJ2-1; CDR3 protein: AIRLTGSEGNEQF
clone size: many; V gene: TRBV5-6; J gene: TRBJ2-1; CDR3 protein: ASSLGRQSDRGGNEQF
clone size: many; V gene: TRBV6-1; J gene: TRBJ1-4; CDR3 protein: ASSEGRQWGANEKLF
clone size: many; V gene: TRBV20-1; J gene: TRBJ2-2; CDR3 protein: SARGGRETGELF
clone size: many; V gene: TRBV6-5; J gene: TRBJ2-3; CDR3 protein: ASSFTGYSTDTQY
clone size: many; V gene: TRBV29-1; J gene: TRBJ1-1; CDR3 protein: SVEFWQEAF
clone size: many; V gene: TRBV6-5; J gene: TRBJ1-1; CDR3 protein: ASRRTADGVIEAF
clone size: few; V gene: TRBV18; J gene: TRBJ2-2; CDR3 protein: ASSLRGAVTGELF
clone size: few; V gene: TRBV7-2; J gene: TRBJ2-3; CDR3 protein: ASSFWISDTQY
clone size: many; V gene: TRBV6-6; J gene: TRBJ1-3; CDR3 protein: ASSYSTEGAGNTIY
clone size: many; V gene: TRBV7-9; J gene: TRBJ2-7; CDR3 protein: ASSAPGTGGNEQY
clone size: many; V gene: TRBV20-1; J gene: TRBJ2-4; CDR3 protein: SAREGQNIQY
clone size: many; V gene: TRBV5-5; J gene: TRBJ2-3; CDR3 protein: ASSLGLVTDTQY
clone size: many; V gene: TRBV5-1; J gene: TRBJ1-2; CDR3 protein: ASSHSGVAYYGYT
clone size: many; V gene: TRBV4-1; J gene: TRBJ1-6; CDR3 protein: ASRERGGLDSPLH
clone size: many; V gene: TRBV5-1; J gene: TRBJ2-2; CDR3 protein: ASSSGIRTGELF
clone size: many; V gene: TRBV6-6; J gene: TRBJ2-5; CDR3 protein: ASKGTSGGYGETQY
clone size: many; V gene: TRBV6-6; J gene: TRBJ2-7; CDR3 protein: ASSYSVYEQY
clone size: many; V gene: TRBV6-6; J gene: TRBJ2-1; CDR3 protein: ASRGTSGESSYNEQF
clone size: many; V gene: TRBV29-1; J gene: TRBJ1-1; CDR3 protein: SVVAGTEAF
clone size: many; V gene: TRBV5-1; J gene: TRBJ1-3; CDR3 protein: ASSFEGPGNTIY
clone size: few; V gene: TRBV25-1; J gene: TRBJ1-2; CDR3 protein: ASRSGFDGYT
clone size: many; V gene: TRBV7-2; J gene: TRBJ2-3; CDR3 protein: ASSQHDGTAQY
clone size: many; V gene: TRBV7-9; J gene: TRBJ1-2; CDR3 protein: ASSPLGGTNYGYT
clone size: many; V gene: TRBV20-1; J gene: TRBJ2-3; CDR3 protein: SARGLGQGTTDTQY
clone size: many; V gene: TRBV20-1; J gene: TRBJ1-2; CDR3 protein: SARLTGTNYGYT
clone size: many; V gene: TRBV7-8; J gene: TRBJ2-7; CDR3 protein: ASSWTEFYEQY